This T cell receptor (beta chain) was profiled in a study of post-analysis software for immune sequencing data. V was cut by 6 bases and J by 0 bases, with 15 bases left in between. This CDR3 has 15 residues. Germline-derived CDR1 and CDR2 are DFQATT and SNEGSKA (reference sequence). Study observations and caveats: A handful of TRBV segments were significantly more frequent in patients than in controls. TRBV5-6, TRBV5-1 and TRBV20-1 were among these segments.

With regard to this clonotype: Its antigen remains unknown.

Unique molecular identifiers were carried by the TCR beta cDNA libraries. TCRdb fed the PCR reads into MiXCR, producing one record per CDR3 protein. The sample shows hundreds of thousands of distinct CDR3 sequences, over 45% of them seen only once. The sequencing sample was made of blood. V is TRBV20-1 and J is TRBJ1-5; D is possibly TRBD1 (6 bases). The source is a girl under 10 years old with multiple sclerosis. The CDR3 reads CSAPLGGTSNQPQHF. CDR3 nucleotides: TGCAGTGCCCCCCTAGGGGGGACTAGCAATCAGCCCCAGCATTTT.